The clone carrying this T cell receptor (beta chain) was detected once. Its matching antigen is unknown. Primers: 60 Vbeta forward and 13 Jbeta reverse. Clones were sequenced by immunoSEQ multiplex PCR, and TCRdb holds only the in-frame ones, with some missing. The sample contains about 140,000 clones, roughly three fifths of which appear only once. This CDR3 comprises 13 residues. The ends were cut back, 5 bases at V and 3 bases at J, with 11 bases in the middle. Germline loops: CDR1 MNHNS, CDR2 SASEGT. These data originate in a study of cytomegalovirus exposure and HLA in healthy donors. Notes on the study in general: The listing of roughly 160 TCR beta chains classed them as cytomegalovirus-associated. In a later analysis, an Asian-associated ancestry cluster reportedly showed fewer N-insertions than the roughly 700-donor mean.

The TCR was taken from a woman aged 55-69 years in good health and CMV-seronegative. The material sequenced was PBMCs. The chain is built from TRBV6-1 and TRBJ2-7, with TRBD1 as a possible D gene (6 bases). Written as DNA, the CDR3 is TGTGCCAGCAGTCAAGAACAGGGCTACGAGCAGTACTTC. Translated, it gives CASSQEQGYEQYF.